Here is one TCR beta chain with its context. No antigen is known for it. This specimen belongs to a study of cytomegalovirus exposure and HLA in healthy donors. Study at large: There were about 86 million unique TCRs (from HLA-typed donors) in an early data release.

With 6 bases removed from V and 4 bases from J, the gap between germline ends came to 12 bases. This CDR3 has 13 residues. Germline V gene data show CDR1 as MNHEY and CDR2 as SMNVEV (reference sequence). General study findings and limits: The classifier reportedly diagnosed cytomegalovirus status with high sensitivity and specificity. HLA allele associations emerged for fewer than 20,000 TCR beta sequences in a later analysis, at 0.05 false discovery rate.

The PCR used 60 Vbeta and 13 Jbeta primers. Profiled with immunoSEQ multiplex PCR; TCRdb holds only in-frame clones, not every one. The data contain roughly 120,000 clones, approximately 70% of them singletons. Sequencing was done on a sample of PBMCs. The sequence was collected from a woman aged 70 to 79 in good health and CMV-seropositive. V gene TRBV27 combines with J gene TRBJ1-1; D unclear. The CDR3 region has the DNA TGTGCCAGCAGCCGATCCCGGGTCACTGAAGCTTTCTTT. Its protein product is CASSRSRVTEAFF.